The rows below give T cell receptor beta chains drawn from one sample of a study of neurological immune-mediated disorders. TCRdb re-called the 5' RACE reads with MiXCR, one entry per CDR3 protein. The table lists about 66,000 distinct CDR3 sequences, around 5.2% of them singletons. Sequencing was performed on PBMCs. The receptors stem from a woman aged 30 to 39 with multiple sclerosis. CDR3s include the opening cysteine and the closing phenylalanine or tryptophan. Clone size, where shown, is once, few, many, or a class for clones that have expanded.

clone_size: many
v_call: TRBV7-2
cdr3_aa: CASSKDRGLSYEQYF

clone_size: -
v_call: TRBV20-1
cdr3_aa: CSARDRVTYNEQFF

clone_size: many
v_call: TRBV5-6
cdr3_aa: CASSVQLTDTQYF

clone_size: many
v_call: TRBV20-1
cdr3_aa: CSAIRPGDDEQFF

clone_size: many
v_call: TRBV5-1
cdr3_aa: CASSFRTVSDNEQFF

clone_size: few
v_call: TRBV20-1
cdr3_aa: CSASDGLRGAKQPQNF

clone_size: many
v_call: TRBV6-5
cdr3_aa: CASSYSRISNQPQHF

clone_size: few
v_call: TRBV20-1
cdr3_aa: CSANPGLAPTYEQYF

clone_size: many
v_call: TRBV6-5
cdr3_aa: CASRLRQWGNQPQNF

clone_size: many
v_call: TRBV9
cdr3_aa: CASSVGGDSPLHF

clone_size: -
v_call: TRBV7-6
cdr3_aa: CASSLEKGNNSPLNF

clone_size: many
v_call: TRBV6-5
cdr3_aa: CASSYKSGNTIYF

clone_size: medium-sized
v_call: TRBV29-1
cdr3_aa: CSVVGGTEQYF

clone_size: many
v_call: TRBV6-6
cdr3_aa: CASRSLETQYF

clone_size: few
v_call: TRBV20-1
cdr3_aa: CSARVGEDEEYNSPLNF

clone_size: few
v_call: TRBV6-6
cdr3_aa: CAGSPAGNTIYF

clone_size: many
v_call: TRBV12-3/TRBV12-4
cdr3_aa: CASSSGTGNQNEQFF

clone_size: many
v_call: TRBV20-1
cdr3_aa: CSASGGGREEKLFF

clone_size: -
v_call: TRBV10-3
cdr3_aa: CAISGEQGMNTEAFF

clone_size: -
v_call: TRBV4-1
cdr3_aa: CASSQGGGFLSDTQYF

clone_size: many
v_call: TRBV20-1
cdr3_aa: CSVNSPNQPQHF

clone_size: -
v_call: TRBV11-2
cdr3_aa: CASSLNPRGPDEQFF

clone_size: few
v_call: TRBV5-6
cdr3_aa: CASSAPPGGIVETQYF

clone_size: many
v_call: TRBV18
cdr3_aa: CASSLSWGYTEAFF

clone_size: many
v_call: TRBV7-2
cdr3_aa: CASSSLTRLAGYNEQFF

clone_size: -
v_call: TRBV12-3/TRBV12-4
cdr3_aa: CASSFVWGDANEKLFF

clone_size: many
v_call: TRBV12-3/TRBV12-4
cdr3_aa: CASRDRTAQAGELFF

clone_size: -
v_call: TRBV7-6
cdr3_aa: CASSLGPGQGNYGYTF

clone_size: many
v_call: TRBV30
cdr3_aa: CAWTWTNYGYTF

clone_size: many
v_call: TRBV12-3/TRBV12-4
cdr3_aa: CASSRGTNEKLFF

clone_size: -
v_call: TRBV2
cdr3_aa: CASSEAGADNQPQNF

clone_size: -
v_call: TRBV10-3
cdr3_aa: CAISILKEQYF

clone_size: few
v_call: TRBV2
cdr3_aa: CASSLGGGKFF

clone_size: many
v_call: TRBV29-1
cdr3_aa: CSVHKGQETQYF

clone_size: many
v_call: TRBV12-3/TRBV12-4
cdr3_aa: CASSFHPGQSNEKLFF

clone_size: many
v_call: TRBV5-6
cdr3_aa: CASSLALGSGQPQHF

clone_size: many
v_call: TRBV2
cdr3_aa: CASSPTGTRYSNQPQHF

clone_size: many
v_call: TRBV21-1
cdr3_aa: CASSKSRAQGTQYF

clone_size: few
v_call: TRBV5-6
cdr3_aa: CASRLTSGGADTQYF

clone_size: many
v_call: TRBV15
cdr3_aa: CATSNTEGGKGFF

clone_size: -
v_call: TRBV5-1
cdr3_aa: CASSLVQGGHEQYF

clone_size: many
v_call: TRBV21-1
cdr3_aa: CASSKARTGRRSGNTIYF

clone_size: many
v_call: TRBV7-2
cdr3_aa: CASSGRLAGGELFF

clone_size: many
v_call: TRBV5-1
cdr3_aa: CASSDAQGAGGYTF

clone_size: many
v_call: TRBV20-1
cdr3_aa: CSLSGGGGYEQFF

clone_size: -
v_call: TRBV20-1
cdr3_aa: CSAPLAGGRDNEQFF

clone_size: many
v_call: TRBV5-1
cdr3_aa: CASSSTKLMNTEAFF

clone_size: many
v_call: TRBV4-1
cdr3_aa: CASSQVGLREVSQPQHF

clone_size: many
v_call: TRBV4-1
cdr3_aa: CASSPILSGDDNEQFF

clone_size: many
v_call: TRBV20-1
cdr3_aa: CSAKGQGSPYEQYF

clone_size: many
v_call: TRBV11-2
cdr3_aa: CASSLGFGGANEKLFF

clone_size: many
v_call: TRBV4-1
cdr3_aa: CASSLPYGGGTTLTDTQYF

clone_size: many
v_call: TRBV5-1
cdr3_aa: CASSSGLDEKLFF

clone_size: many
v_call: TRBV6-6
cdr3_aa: CASSFSGELFF